Shown below are 8 T cell receptor beta chains from a single sample sequenced in a study of control samples from healthy donors and cancer patients. Generated by immunoSEQ multiplex PCR, the TCRdb table keeps only in-frame clones and is missing some. The sample includes over 150,000 clones, 85% to 95% of them seen just once. The sequenced material came from blood. Every receptor here comes from a woman aged 18-35 years in good health.

The CDR3 is CASSVGPGFEQYF. The DNA for the CDR3 is TGCGCCAGCAGTGTTGGGCCGGGATTCGAGCAGTACTTC. This chain joins TRBV10-1 and TRBJ2-7; D is perhaps TRBD2 (5 bases). The CDR3 contains 13 residues. Per the germline V gene, CDR1 is WNHNN and CDR2 is SYGVQD (reference sequence). Trimming stripped 4 bases from V and 6 bases from J, with 13 bases between.

This clone has a single count. The gene calls are TRBV27 and TRBJ2-7; D is uncertain. Germline CDR1 and CDR2: MNHEY and SMNVEV (reference sequence). The CDR3 covers 13 residues. V was trimmed by 2 bases and J by 1 base, leaving 6 bases between them. CDR3 in DNA: TGTGCCAGCAGTTTAGCGGTGTCCTACGAGCAGTACTTC. Its translation is CASSLAVSYEQYF.

This chain links TRBV18 with TRBJ2-7, with D perhaps being TRBD1 or TRBD2 (5 bases each). CDR1 and CDR2 from the germline V gene are KGHSH and LQKENI. This CDR3 is built from 14 residues. Trimming cost V 4 bases and J 0 bases, with 10 bases left between them. CDR3 in DNA: TGTGCCAGCTCACAGGCAGGGAGCTCCTACGAGCAGTACTTC. Its protein product is CASSQAGSSYEQYF. Based on the CDR3 plus reference TRBV18 and TRBJ2-7, the full variable domain is NAGVMQNPRHLVRRRGQEARLRCSPMKGHSHVYWYRQLPEEGLKFMVYLQKENIIDESGMPKERFSAEFPKEGPSILRIQQVVRGDSAAYFCASSQAGSSYEQYFGPGTRLTVT.

J is TRBJ2-2 and V is TRBV28; tentative D call: TRBD2 (5 bases). Germline assignment: CDR1 MDHEN and CDR2 SYDVKM. This CDR3 region has 14 residues. The V end lost 7 bases, the J end lost 4 bases, and 13 bases lay between the germline ends. CDR3 sequence: CASTSSGSTGELFF. In DNA, the CDR3 is TGTGCCAGCACCTCTTCGGGGTCCACCGGGGAGCTGTTTTTT.

This chain uses TRBV27 with TRBJ2-7; 9 bases map to TRBD1. The germline V gene has CDR1 MNHEY and CDR2 SMNVEV (reference sequence). Unmatched junction bases numbered 11, after V lost 7 bases and J lost 7 bases. This CDR3 is built from 14 residues. CDR3 residues: CASTPGTGLKEQYF. The CDR3 DNA is TGTGCCAGCACCCCCGGGACAGGGCTCAAAGAGCAGTACTTC.

The chain combines TRBV19 with TRBJ1-2; no clear D gene. The CDR3 spans 14 residues. Germline loops: CDR1 LNHDA, CDR2 SQIVND (reference sequence). The germline V and J ends were trimmed by 2 bases and 0 bases, with 7 bases remaining between them. The DNA of the CDR3 is TGTGCCAGTAGTATATTTTATACTAACTATGGCTACACCTTC. This encodes CASSIFYTNYGYTF.

This clone was found once. The chain uses TRBV9 and TRBJ2-3; the D gene is possibly TRBD1 (5 bases). The CDR3 extends over 16 amino acids. The V gene lost 0 bases and the J gene lost 2 bases, with 13 bases spanning the gap. Germline-derived CDR1 and CDR2 are SGDLS and YYNGEE. The CDR3 region has the DNA TGTGCCAGCAGCGTAGGTCCGGATGGGGCCACAGATACGCAGTATTTT. Translated: CASSVGPDGATDTQYF.

The V call is TRBV6-5, the J call TRBJ2-1, with 12 bases lining up with TRBD2. The CDR3 consists of 15 residues. Trimming at V came to 6 bases and at J to 4 bases, leaving 4 bases not matched to a gene. Germline V gene data show CDR1 as MNHEY and CDR2 as SVGAGI. CDR3 region: CASSRGLAGYNEQFF. The CDR3 nucleotides are TGTGCCAGCAGCCGCGGACTAGCGGGGTACAATGAGCAGTTCTTC.